This T cell receptor beta chain was found in a study of OX40 agonist ivuxolimab in advanced cancers. Study-wide background: Patients were treated with intravenous ivuxolimab, dosed at 0.01 to 10 mg/kg and infused every 2 weeks. With a range of roughly 23 to 79, age averaged approximately 54 years, and around 80% were male. Dose-escalation patients were diagnosed with hepatocellular carcinoma, melanoma, renal cell cancer or head and neck cancer.

TCRdb's copy holds only in-frame clones and misses some; the assay was immunoSEQ multiplex PCR. The sample holds about 40,000 clones, approximately 89% seen once. From germline, CDR1 is MNHEY and CDR2 SVGAGI. CDR3 length: 15 amino acids. V shed 2 bases and J shed 2 bases, with 12 bases lying between them. Sequenced material: CD4+ or CD8+ T cells sorted from blood, taken in a trial of the OX40 agonist ivuxolimab. The chain is built from TRBV6-5 and TRBJ2-5, with D hard to call. This TCR derives from an adult with an advanced solid tumor such as melanoma, head and neck, liver or kidney cancer. CDR3: CASSYRRNIQETQYF. In nucleotides, the CDR3 is TGTGCCAGCAGTTACCGCCGAAACATACAAGAGACCCAGTACTTC.